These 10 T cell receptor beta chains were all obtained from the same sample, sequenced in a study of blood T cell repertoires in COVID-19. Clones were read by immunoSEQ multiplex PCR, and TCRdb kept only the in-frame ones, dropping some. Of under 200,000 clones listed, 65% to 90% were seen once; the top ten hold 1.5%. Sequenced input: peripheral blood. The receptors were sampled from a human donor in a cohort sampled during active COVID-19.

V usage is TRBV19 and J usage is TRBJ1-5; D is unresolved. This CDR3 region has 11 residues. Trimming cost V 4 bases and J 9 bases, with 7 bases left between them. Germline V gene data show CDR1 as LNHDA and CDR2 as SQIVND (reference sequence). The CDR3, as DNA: TGTGCCAGTAGTACTTCAGGGCCCCAGCATTTT. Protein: CASSTSGPQHF. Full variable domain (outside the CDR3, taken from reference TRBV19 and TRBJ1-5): DGGITQSPKYLFRKEGQNVTLSCEQNLNHDAMYWYRQDPGQGLRLIYYSQIVNDFQKGDIAEGYSVSREKKESFPLTVTSAQKNPTAFYLCASSTSGPQHFGDGTRLSIL.

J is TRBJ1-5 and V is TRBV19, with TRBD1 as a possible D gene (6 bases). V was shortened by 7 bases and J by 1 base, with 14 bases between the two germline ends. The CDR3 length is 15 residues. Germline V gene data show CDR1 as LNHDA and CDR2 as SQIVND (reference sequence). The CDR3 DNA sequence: TGTGCCAGTACCCCTCAGGGGCCAAGCAATCAGCCCCAGCATTTT. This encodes CASTPQGPSNQPQHF.

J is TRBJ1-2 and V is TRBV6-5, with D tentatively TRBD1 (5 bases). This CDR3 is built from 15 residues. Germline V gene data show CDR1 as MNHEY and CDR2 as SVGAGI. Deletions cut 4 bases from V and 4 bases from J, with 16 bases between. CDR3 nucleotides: TGTGCCAGCAGTTCCACAGGAAGCGACCTCTATGGCTACACCTTC. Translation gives CASSSTGSDLYGYTF.

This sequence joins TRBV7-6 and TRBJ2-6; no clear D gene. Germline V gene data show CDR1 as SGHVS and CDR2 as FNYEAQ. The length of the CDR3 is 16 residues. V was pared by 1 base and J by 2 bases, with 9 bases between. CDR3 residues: CASSLGVNPGANVLTF. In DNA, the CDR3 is TGTGCCAGCAGCTTAGGAGTAAACCCTGGGGCCAACGTCCTGACTTTC.

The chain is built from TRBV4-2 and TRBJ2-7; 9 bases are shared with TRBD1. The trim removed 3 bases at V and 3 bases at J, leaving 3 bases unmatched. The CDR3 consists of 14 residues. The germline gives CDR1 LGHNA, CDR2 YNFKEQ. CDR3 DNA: TGTGCCAGCAGCCAGGGGGGACAGGGCTACGAGCAGTACTTC. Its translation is CASSQGGQGYEQYF.

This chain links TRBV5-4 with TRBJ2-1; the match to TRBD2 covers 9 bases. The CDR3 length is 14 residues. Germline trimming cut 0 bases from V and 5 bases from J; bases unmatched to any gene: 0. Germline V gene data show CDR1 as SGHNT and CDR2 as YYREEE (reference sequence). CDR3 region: CASSLVAGDNEQFF. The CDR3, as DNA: TGTGCCAGCAGCTTGGTAGCGGGAGACAATGAGCAGTTCTTC. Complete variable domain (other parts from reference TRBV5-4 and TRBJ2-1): ETGVTQSPTHLIKTRGQQVTLRCSSQSGHNTVSWYQQALGQGPQFIFQYYREEENGRGNFPPRFSGLQFPNYSSELNVNALELDDSALYLCASSLVAGDNEQFFGPGTRLTVL.

The CDR3 DNA reads as TGTGCCAGCAGCGGAACGGGACAGAACTATGGCTACACCTTC. This sequence encodes CASSGTGQNYGYTF. The chain links TRBV6-4 to TRBJ1-2, with 7 bases lining up with TRBD1. The CDR3 is 14 residues long. Losses at the gene ends were 6 bases for V and 2 bases for J; bases not matched to a gene: 6. Germline CDR1 reads MRHNA; CDR2 reads SNTAGT.

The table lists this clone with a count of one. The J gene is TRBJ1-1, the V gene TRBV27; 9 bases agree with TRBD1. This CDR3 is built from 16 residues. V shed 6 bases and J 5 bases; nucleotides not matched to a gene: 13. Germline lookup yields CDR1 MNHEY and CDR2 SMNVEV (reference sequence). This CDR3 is CASSYWLQGAVTEAFF. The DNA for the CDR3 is TGTGCCAGCAGCTATTGGCTACAGGGGGCAGTAACTGAAGCTTTCTTT.

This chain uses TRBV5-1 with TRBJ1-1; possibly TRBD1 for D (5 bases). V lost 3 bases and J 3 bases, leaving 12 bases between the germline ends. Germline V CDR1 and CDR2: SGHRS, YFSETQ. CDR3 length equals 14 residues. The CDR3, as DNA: TGCGCCAGCAGCTCTCAGGGTGACCACACTGAAGCTTTCTTT. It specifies CASSSQGDHTEAFF.

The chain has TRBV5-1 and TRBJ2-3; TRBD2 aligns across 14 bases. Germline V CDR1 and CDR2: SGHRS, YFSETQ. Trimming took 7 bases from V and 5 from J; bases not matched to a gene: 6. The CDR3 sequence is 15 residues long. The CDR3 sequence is CASGLAGGGRDTQYF. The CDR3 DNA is TGCGCCAGCGGACTAGCGGGAGGCGGAAGAGATACGCAGTATTTT.